This TCR beta chain was retrieved from a study of T cells in localized non-small cell lung cancer. Overall study findings and caveats: Uninvolved adjacent lung, not tumor, had the highest T cell clonality. It remains possible that heterogeneity exists, since only one tumor region was sequenced. Adjacent lung tissue had a median about 57 of the top 100 clones found in the tumor.

Here immunoSEQ multiplex PCR was the method, and the copy in TCRdb shows in-frame clones only, minus some. The sample shows more than 10,000 clones, about four fifths of them seen only once. As for this clone: Its target is not known.

The input for sequencing was peripheral blood, taken before any cancer treatment. The receptor was isolated from a male donor aged 60 or older with stage I squamous cell lung carcinoma.

CDR3 nucleotides: TGTGCCAGCAGTTCCCCTACCCAGAACACTGAAGCTTTCTTT. This sequence encodes CASSSPTQNTEAFF. The chain links TRBV28 to TRBJ1-1; no firm D call. This CDR3 spans 14 amino acids. Germline V gene sequence: CDR1 MDHEN, CDR2 SYDVKM. The V end was cut by 4 bases, the J end by 1 base, with 10 bases between. Looking up the rest from reference TRBV28 and TRBJ1-1 gives the full variable domain: DVKVTQSSRYLVKRTGEKVFLECVQDMDHENMFWYRQDPGLGLRLIYFSYDVKMKEKGDIPEGYSVSREKKERFSLILESASTNQTSMYLCASSSPTQNTEAFFGQGTRLTVV.